The present entry profiles one TCR beta chain with its context. As yet, its antigen is unknown. J gave up 5 bases and V 4 bases, and 3 bases lay outside the gene matches. Germline CDR1 and CDR2: ENHRY and SYGVKD. This CDR3 is 14 amino acids long. Once obtained from cultured CD4+ T cells, the DNA was sequenced using the Oncomine TCR Beta short-read assay. Genomic DNA was isolated from CD4+ T cells that had been cultured. MiXCR was run by TCRdb on the PCR reads, yielding one entry per CDR3 protein. The sample carries more than 7,500 distinct CDR3 sequences, 50% to 65% recorded once. Treatment defined: roughly ten-day PBMC culture with coronavirus spike peptide pools or control peptides (ViraFEST assay). The sample originates from a study of vaccination and CD4 T cells after COVID-19.

The receptor's source is a human donor who had recovered from COVID-19. This rearrangement joins TRBV10-3 to TRBJ2-7; 12 bases are a match to TRBD2. The sample consisted of CD4+ T cells from blood, cultured in vitro. The CDR3 bases are TGTGCCATCAGTGGATCTAGCGGGAGGGACGAGCAGTACTTC. Protein sequence: CAISGSSGRDEQYF.